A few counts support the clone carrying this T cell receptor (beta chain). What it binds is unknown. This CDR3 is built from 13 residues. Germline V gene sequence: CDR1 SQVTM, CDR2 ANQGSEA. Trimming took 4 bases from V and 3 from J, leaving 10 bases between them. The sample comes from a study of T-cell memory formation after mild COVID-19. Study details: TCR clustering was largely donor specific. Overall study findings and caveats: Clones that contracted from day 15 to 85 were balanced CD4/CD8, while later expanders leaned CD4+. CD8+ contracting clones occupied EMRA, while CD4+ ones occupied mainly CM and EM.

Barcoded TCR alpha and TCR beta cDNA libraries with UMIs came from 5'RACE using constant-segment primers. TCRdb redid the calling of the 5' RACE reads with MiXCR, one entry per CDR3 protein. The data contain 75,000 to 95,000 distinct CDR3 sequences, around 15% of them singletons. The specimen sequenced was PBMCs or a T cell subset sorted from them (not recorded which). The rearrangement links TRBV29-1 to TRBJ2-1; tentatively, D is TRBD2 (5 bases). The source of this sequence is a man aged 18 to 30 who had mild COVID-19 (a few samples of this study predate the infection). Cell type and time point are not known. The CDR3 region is CSVVGLNYNEQFF. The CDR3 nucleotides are TGCAGCGTTGTAGGACTGAACTACAATGAGCAGTTCTTC.